The next 10 T cell receptor beta chains were all read from a single sample in a study of shared clonotypes between healthy human individuals. CD45RO-negative, CCR7-positively selected cells formed the naive CD8 fraction, excluding terminally differentiated effector memory CD45RA+ cells. TCRdb's table, derived via immunoSEQ multiplex PCR, lists solely in-frame clones and lacks some. Among nearly 2 million clones listed, about 95% were seen once. The sample comprised naive CD8+ T cells sorted from blood. Receptors originate from a man younger than 30 in good health.

The chain recombines TRBV10-2 with TRBJ2-5; the D is unclear. Per the germline V gene, CDR1 is WSHSY and CDR2 is SAAADI. Trimming cost V 3 bases and J 4 bases, with 9 bases left between them. The CDR3 runs to 13 residues. The CDR3 reads CASSDWVGETQYF. CDR3 nucleotides: TGCGCCAGCAGTGATTGGGTGGGAGAGACCCAGTACTTC.

The V gene is TRBV15, the J gene TRBJ2-3; D call uncertain. Trimming pared 1 base from V and 4 bases from J, leaving 12 bases between. This CDR3 has 15 amino acids. The germline gives CDR1 LNHNV, CDR2 YYDKDF (reference sequence). CDR3 nucleotides: TGTGCCACCAGCAGAGTGGGCCTGGGATCAGATACGCAGTATTTT. This sequence encodes CATSRVGLGSDTQYF.

V gene TRBV27 combines with J gene TRBJ2-5; the D is unclear. Germline V gives CDR1 MNHEY, CDR2 SMNVEV (reference sequence). The CDR3 extends over 13 amino acids. V was shortened by 3 bases and J by 3 bases, with 8 bases between the two germline ends. The CDR3 DNA is TGTGCCAGCAGTTTGTGGGCCGAAGAGACCCAGTACTTC. Its protein is CASSLWAEETQYF.

The rearrangement joins TRBV5-5 to TRBJ2-7, with D perhaps assigned TRBD1 or TRBD2 (5 bases each). Germline CDR1 reads SGHKS; CDR2 reads YYEKEE (reference sequence). The V end was cut by 7 bases, the J end by 5 bases, with 16 bases between. CDR3 size: 13 residues. CDR3 sequence: CASGATGTNEQYF. The DNA of the CDR3 is TGTGCCAGCGGAGCTACCGGGACCAACGAGCAGTACTTC.

The gene calls are TRBV6-1 and TRBJ1-5; D unresolved. V was trimmed by 1 base and J by 11 bases, leaving 15 bases between them. This CDR3 has 14 amino acids. Germline assignment: CDR1 MNHNS and CDR2 SASEGT. The CDR3 is CASSEEDVSLTQHF. The CDR3 coding sequence is TGTGCCAGCAGTGAAGAGGACGTGTCTTTGACCCAGCATTTT.

This chain joins TRBV19 and TRBJ1-5; weak D call: TRBD1 (6 bases). This CDR3 is 15 amino acids long. V was pared by 3 bases and J by 5 bases, with 14 bases between. In germline, CDR1 is LNHDA, CDR2 SQIVND (reference sequence). The CDR3 protein is CASSIGRRGYQPQHF. In nucleotides, the CDR3 is TGTGCCAGTAGTATTGGCAGAAGGGGGTATCAGCCCCAGCATTTT. The whole variable domain, remainder taken from reference TRBV19 and TRBJ1-5, is DGGITQSPKYLFRKEGQNVTLSCEQNLNHDAMYWYRQDPGQGLRLIYYSQIVNDFQKGDIAEGYSVSREKKESFPLTVTSAQKNPTAFYLCASSIGRRGYQPQHFGDGTRLSIL.

This chain links TRBV29-1 with TRBJ2-7; a weak D match, TRBD1 (6 bases). CDR1 and CDR2 (germline): SQVTM, ANQGSEA. Trimming left V 6 bases short and J 0 bases short, with 12 bases between. This CDR3 comprises 13 residues. CDR3 sequence (DNA): TGCAGCGTCCAGGGGCCGGGCTCCTACGAGCAGTACTTC. Translation gives CSVQGPGSYEQYF.

The chain combines TRBV6-5 with TRBJ1-4, with D hard to call. CDR1 is MNHEY, CDR2 SVGAGI, per germline. CDR3 length: 16 residues. Deletions cut 4 bases from V and 0 bases from J, with 12 bases between. The CDR3 nucleotides are TGTGCCAGCAGTTCGTCCATCGGGGCAACTAATGAAAAACTGTTTTTT. It translates to CASSSSIGATNEKLFF.

The genes are TRBV2 and TRBJ2-7; D is unclear. V was shortened by 7 bases and J by 2 bases, with 9 bases between the two germline ends. CDR3 length equals 12 residues. Per germline, CDR1 SNHLY and CDR2 FYNNEI. The CDR3: CASKPVTYEQYF. CDR3 DNA: TGTGCCAGCAAACCGGTAACCTACGAGCAGTACTTC. Based on the CDR3 plus reference TRBV2 and TRBJ2-7, the full variable domain is EPEVTQTPSHQVTQMGQEVILRCVPISNHLYFYWYRQILGQKVEFLVSFYNNEISEKSEIFDDQFSVERPDGSNFTLKIRSTKLEDSAMYFCASKPVTYEQYFGPGTRLTVT.

The rearrangement links TRBV4-1 to TRBJ2-7; 9 nucleotides agree with TRBD2. CDR3 length: 16 amino acids. Germline CDR1 and CDR2: MGHRA and YSYEKL. The junction had 6 bases not matched to a gene; V was cut back by 3 bases and J by 0 bases. The CDR3 loop reads CASSQVAGVSSYEQYF. CDR3 sequence (DNA): TGCGCCAGCAGCCAGGTAGCGGGAGTTAGCTCCTACGAGCAGTACTTC.